This is a list of T cell receptor beta chains from one sample in a study of blood T cell repertoires in COVID-19. Here immunoSEQ multiplex PCR was the method, and the copy in TCRdb shows in-frame clones only, minus some. The sample holds fewer than 200,000 clones, approximately 87% seen once. Sequencing was performed on peripheral blood. These receptors all come from a man between 70 and 80 years old with active or convalescent COVID-19. CDR3s include the opening cysteine and the closing phenylalanine or tryptophan. The D gene is left open where the match is weak. Clone size is shown for a subset of rows, as once, few, many or a class of expanded clone.

d_gene	abundance	j_gene	v_gene	CDR3aa	CDR3nt
TRBD2	.	TRBJ2-1	TRBV5-1	CASSLGEGWEQFF	TGCGCCAGCAGCTTGGGGGAGGGTTGGGAGCAGTTCTTC
TRBD1	few	TRBJ1-5	TRBV6-2/TRBV6-3	CASSYSRQGNQPQHF	TGTGCCAGCAGTTACTCGAGACAGGGGAATCAGCCCCAGCATTTT
TRBD2	.	TRBJ2-1	TRBV7-2	CASSLGGGNNEQFF	TGTGCCAGCAGCTTAGGCGGGGGGAACAATGAGCAGTTCTTC
TRBD2	large	TRBJ2-1	TRBV27	CASSSTSGRSSYNEQFF	TGTGCCAGCAGTTCGACTAGCGGGAGATCGTCTTACAATGAGCAGTTCTTC
.	.	TRBJ1-1	TRBV5-1	CASSLVGEVNTEAFF	TGCGCCAGCAGCTTGGTCGGGGAAGTGAACACTGAAGCTTTCTTT
TRBD1	.	TRBJ1-4	TRBV19	CASSITGADEKLFF	TGTGCCAGTAGTATAACAGGGGCTGATGAAAAACTGTTTTTT
.	.	TRBJ2-7	TRBV11-2	CASSLDRGESYEQYF	TGTGCCAGCAGCTTAGACAGGGGGGAATCCTACGAGCAGTACTTC
.	.	TRBJ2-3	TRBV9	CASSVSGLQADTQYF	TGTGCCAGCAGCGTATCTGGTCTACAGGCAGATACGCAGTATTTT
TRBD1	.	TRBJ2-4	TRBV9	CASSPVDRGKNIQYF	TGTGCCAGCAGCCCAGTGGACAGGGGTAAAAACATTCAGTACTTC
.	.	TRBJ1-1	TRBV18	CASSPGAGRTEAFF	TGTGCCAGCTCACCAGGGGCCGGGAGAACTGAAGCTTTCTTT
TRBD2	.	TRBJ2-1	TRBV3-1/TRBV3-2	CASSFSSGRAYNEQFF	TGTGCCAGCAGTTTTAGTAGCGGGAGGGCCTACAATGAGCAGTTCTTC
TRBD1	once	TRBJ1-2	TRBV18	CASSRQGPYGYTF	TGTGCCAGCTCACGACAGGGTCCCTATGGCTACACCTTC
TRBD1	.	TRBJ1-4	TRBV5-5	CASSTGQVATNEKLFF	TGTGCCAGCAGCACCGGACAGGTGGCAACTAATGAAAAACTGTTTTTT
.	.	TRBJ1-4	TRBV6-6	CASSYRGPEKLFF	TGTGCCAGCAGTTACAGGGGCCCGGAAAAACTGTTTTTT
.	.	TRBJ2-3	TRBV11-3	CASGRGVDTQYF	TGTGCCAGCGGTCGGGGAGTAGATACGCAGTATTTT
TRBD1	.	TRBJ2-1	TRBV29-1	CSVGQGGNEQFF	TGCAGCGTCGGACAGGGGGGAAACGAGCAGTTCTTC
.	.	TRBJ1-1	TRBV29-1	CSVRGGRNTEAFF	TGCAGCGTCCGGGGGGGAAGGAACACTGAAGCTTTCTTT
.	.	TRBJ1-1	TRBV21-1	CASSQHGGEAFF	TGTGCCAGCAGCCAACACGGAGGTGAAGCTTTCTTT
.	.	TRBJ1-5	TRBV19	CASSMGGTPQHF	TGTGCCAGTAGTATGGGGGGGACGCCCCAGCATTTT
TRBD1	.	TRBJ2-7	TRBV28	CASSIPTGGYEQYF	TGTGCCAGCAGTATCCCGACAGGGGGCTACGAGCAGTACTTC
.	.	TRBJ2-1	TRBV19	CASNGQFYNEQFF	TGTGCCAGTAATGGGCAATTCTACAATGAGCAGTTCTTC
TRBD1	.	TRBJ1-4	TRBV12-3/TRBV12-4	CASSPQGAKKLFF	TGTGCCAGCAGTCCACAGGGGGCCAAAAAACTGTTTTTT
.	once	TRBJ1-3	TRBV7-8	CASSIPSQGWTGNTIYF	TGTGCCAGCAGCATACCCTCTCAGGGTTGGACTGGAAACACCATATATTTT
TRBD2	.	TRBJ2-2	TRBV19	CASRWTSGPSTGELFF	TGTGCCAGTAGATGGACTAGCGGGCCCTCCACCGGGGAGCTGTTTTTT
.	few	TRBJ2-2	TRBV24-1	CATSGLTVDTGELFF	TGTGCCACCAGTGGCTTGACAGTGGACACCGGGGAGCTGTTTTTT
TRBD2	.	TRBJ2-3	TRBV6-5	CASSYAGELTDTQYF	TGTGCCAGCAGTTACGCGGGGGAGTTGACAGATACGCAGTATTTT
TRBD1	once	TRBJ1-4	TRBV7-9	CASSRDRAGEKLFF	TGTGCCAGCAGCCGGGACAGGGCGGGGGAAAAACTGTTTTTT
.	once	TRBJ1-1	TRBV5-1	CASSQGMNTEAFF	TGCGCCAGCTCCCAGGGCATGAACACTGAAGCTTTCTTT
.	.	TRBJ1-5	TRBV29-1	CSVAVGNQPQHF	TGCAGCGTTGCAGTGGGCAATCAGCCCCAGCATTTT
.	.	TRBJ2-1	TRBV30	CASRRGGNYNEQFF	TGTGCCTCCAGGCGGGGCGGAAACTACAATGAGCAGTTCTTC
.	once	TRBJ1-2	TRBV5-1	CASSFDSYGYTF	TGCGCCAGCAGCTTTGACAGCTATGGCTACACCTTC
.	.	TRBJ1-1	TRBV28	CASSWGLEAFF	TGTGCCAGCAGTTGGGGGCTTGAAGCTTTCTTT
TRBD2	.	TRBJ2-3	TRBV5-1	CASSWGLAGFTDTQYF	TGCGCCAGCAGCTGGGGACTAGCCGGGTTCACAGATACGCAGTATTTT
TRBD1	.	TRBJ1-5	TRBV28	CASSRTGGGTYSNQPQHF	TGTGCCAGCAGTCGGACAGGCGGAGGCACTTATAGCAATCAGCCCCAGCATTTT
TRBD1	.	TRBJ2-7	TRBV6-5	CASSLGQSYEQYF	TGTGCCAGCAGTTTGGGACAGAGCTACGAGCAGTACTTC
.	once	TRBJ1-4	TRBV3-1/TRBV3-2	CASSQGRYEKLFF	TGTGCCAGCAGCCAAGGTAGATATGAAAAACTGTTTTTT
.	.	TRBJ2-4	TRBV6-1	CASSEGKILAKNIQYF	TGTGCCAGCAGTGAAGGAAAGATACTAGCCAAAAACATTCAGTACTTC
TRBD1	.	TRBJ2-5	TRBV29-1	CSVESPTGGYQETQYF	TGCAGCGTTGAAAGCCCGACAGGGGGATACCAAGAGACCCAGTACTTC
.	.	TRBJ1-4	TRBV5-1	CASSLGRQINEKLFF	TGCGCCAGCAGCTTGGGGCGGCAGATTAATGAAAAACTGTTTTTT
.	.	TRBJ1-5	TRBV2	CATGAGTKNQPQHF	TGTGCCACCGGAGCCGGGACAAAAAATCAGCCCCAGCATTTT
.	.	TRBJ1-5	TRBV19	CASSRGFNQPQHF	TGTGCCAGTAGTCGGGGGTTTAATCAGCCCCAGCATTTT
.	.	TRBJ1-4	TRBV6-5	CASSYSRWSSNEKLFF	TGTGCCAGCAGTTACTCTAGGTGGAGTTCTAATGAAAAACTGTTTTTT
TRBD2	.	TRBJ2-5	TRBV3-1/TRBV3-2	CASSQASIGGRVKETQYF	TGTGCCAGCAGCCAAGCCTCGATCGGGGGGAGGGTCAAAGAGACCCAGTACTTC
.	.	TRBJ2-2	TRBV5-1	CASSLALPTGELFF	TGCGCCAGCAGCTTGGCACTCCCCACCGGGGAGCTGTTTTTT
.	.	TRBJ2-7	TRBV12-3/TRBV12-4	CASSFRGAYEQYF	TGTGCCAGCAGTTTCCGGGGGGCATACGAGCAGTACTTC
.	.	TRBJ1-6	TRBV7-8	CASRRASGVSPLHF	TGTGCCAGCAGGAGGGCCTCGGGGGTCTCACCCCTCCACTTT
TRBD2	.	TRBJ2-1	TRBV7-3	CASSRTSGSYNEQFF	TGTGCCAGCAGCAGAACTAGCGGGAGCTACAATGAGCAGTTCTTC
TRBD2	.	TRBJ2-6	TRBV7-2	CASSLSQGGSGANVLTF	TGTGCCAGCAGCTTATCCCAGGGAGGGTCTGGGGCCAACGTCCTGACTTTC
TRBD1	.	TRBJ1-3	TRBV28	CASSRGQRSSGNTIYF	TGTGCCAGCAGCCGGGGACAGCGCAGCTCTGGAAACACCATATATTTT
.	once	TRBJ1-2	TRBV12-5	CASGLVLGRNQGYYGYTF	TGTGCTAGTGGTTTGGTACTAGGGCGAAACCAGGGGTACTATGGCTACACCTTC
.	.	TRBJ2-2	TRBV6-5	CASRGGDTGELFF	TGTGCCAGCAGAGGCGGAGACACCGGGGAGCTGTTTTTT
TRBD1	.	TRBJ2-7	TRBV11-2	CASSPLRRQGAYEQYF	TGTGCCAGCAGCCCCCTCAGGAGGCAGGGGGCCTACGAGCAGTACTTC
.	.	TRBJ1-1	TRBV28	CASSLLGGGGNTEAFF	TGTGCCAGCAGTCTTCTGGGAGGCGGGGGGAACACTGAAGCTTTCTTT
.	.	TRBJ1-3	TRBV7-2	CASSYTTGFSGNTIYF	TGTGCCAGCAGTTATACCACAGGTTTCTCTGGAAACACCATATATTTT